The 30 T cell receptor beta chains reported below all come from one sample, sequenced in a study of T-cell reconstitution after alpha-beta-depleted transplantation in children. Unique molecular identifiers tagged the TCRbeta library. Via MiXCR, TCRdb re-called the PCR reads, giving one row per CDR3 protein. The sample carries approximately 80,000 distinct CDR3 sequences, over 12% recorded once. Specimen: PBMCs, mostly from graft donor cells, collected 180 days after TCRalphabeta/CD19-depleted stem cell transplant. These receptors were taken from a male patient aged 2-10 years who had a stem cell transplant for acute lymphoblastic leukemia, so the T cells may come from the graft donor.

V is TRBV28 and J is TRBJ2-3; perhaps TRBD1 as D (8 bases). This CDR3 has 16 amino acids. V was trimmed by 7 bases and J by 1 base, leaving 18 bases between them. Germline loops: CDR1 MDHEN, CDR2 SYDVKM. The CDR3 nucleotides read TGTGCCAGCACTACAGGGGGGACTAAACGCACAGATACGCAGTATTTT. It yields the protein CASTTGGTKRTDTQYF.

This clonotype was seen only a few times. This sequence joins TRBV7-2 and TRBJ1-1, with D uncertain. This CDR3 spans 11 amino acids. CDR1 is SGHTA and CDR2 is FQGNSA in the germline V gene. V was trimmed by 1 base and J by 7 bases, leaving 4 bases between them. The CDR3 DNA reads TGTGCCAGCAGCTTAGGGGGTGAAGCTTTCTTT. This translates into CASSLGGEAFF.

V usage is TRBV3-1 and J usage is TRBJ1-2, with D hard to call. This CDR3 is built from 19 residues. V was cut by 1 base and J by 3 bases, with 24 bases left in between. Germline CDR1 is LGHDT and CDR2 is YNNKEL (reference sequence). CDR3 DNA: TGTGCCAGCAGCCAAGGCGGTCTTCCGGGTCGGAGGTTCGACTATGGCTACACCTTC. Its protein is CASSQGGLPGRRFDYGYTF.

This clonotype appeared once. The rearrangement links TRBV18 to TRBJ2-1; D remains unclear. Trimming left V 0 bases short and J 0 bases short, with 9 bases between. This CDR3 has 16 residues. Germline V CDR1 and CDR2: KGHSH, LQKENI. The CDR3 DNA is TGTGCCAGCTCACCACCTACCAGGAGCTCCTACAATGAGCAGTTCTTC. Translating it yields CASSPPTRSSYNEQFF. Using reference TRBV18 and TRBJ2-1 for the parts outside the CDR3, the full variable domain is NAGVMQNPRHLVRRRGQEARLRCSPMKGHSHVYWYRQLPEEGLKFMVYLQKENIIDESGMPKERFSAEFPKEGPSILRIQQVVRGDSAAYFCASSPPTRSSYNEQFFGPGTRLTVL.

The rearrangement uses TRBV6-2 or TRBV6-3 and TRBJ1-2; 9 positions match TRBD1. The length of the CDR3 is 19 residues. Germline values: CDR1 MNHEY, CDR2 SVGEGT. Trimming at V came to 2 bases and at J to 4 bases, leaving 17 bases not matched to a gene. CDR3 in DNA: TGTGCCAGCAGTTACCCACTTCCGGACAGGGGTTGGATTCCCTATGGCTACACCTTC. It specifies CASSYPLPDRGWIPYGYTF.

V is TRBV12-3 or TRBV12-4 and J is TRBJ2-5, with 14 nucleotides matching TRBD2. Unmatched junction bases numbered 6, after V lost 4 bases and J lost 5 bases. The CDR3 runs to 16 residues. In DNA form, the CDR3 reads TGTGCCAGCAGTTCGGGACTAGCGGGAGTTAGGGAGACCCAGTACTTC. This translates into CASSSGLAGVRETQYF.

A few counts support this clonotype. J is TRBJ2-7 and V is TRBV7-2, with 8 bases fitting TRBD2. Trimming cost V 1 base and J 3 bases; bases outside gene matches: 8. CDR3 length: 16 amino acids. From germline, CDR1 is SGHTA and CDR2 FQGNSA. CDR3 coding DNA: TGTGCCAGCAGCTTAGTATACTTCCGGGGGGGCTACGAGCAGTACTTC. It codes for CASSLVYFRGGYEQYF.

The chain joins TRBV6-2 or TRBV6-3 to TRBJ2-7; 9 nucleotides align to TRBD2. Germline loops: CDR1 MNHEY, CDR2 SVGEGT. The CDR3 runs 16 residues. V dropped 6 bases and J dropped 1; count of bases not matched to a gene: 10. CDR3 sequence reads: CASRRASGIKSYEQYF. CDR3 bases: TGTGCCAGCAGACGGGCTAGCGGGATCAAATCCTACGAGCAGTACTTC.

This clonotype was detected a few times. This chain links TRBV6-1 with TRBJ2-1; D may correspond to TRBD1 or TRBD2 (5 bases each). The CDR3 extends over 14 amino acids. Germline assignment: CDR1 MNHNS and CDR2 SASEGT. Deletions cut 6 bases from V and 3 bases from J, with 12 bases between. Here the CDR3 DNA reads TGTGCCAGCAGACGAGGGGCCAGCTACAATGAGCAGTTCTTC. Its protein product is CASRRGASYNEQFF.

This clonotype has a handful of counts. The chain recombines TRBV5-4 with TRBJ2-7; D tentatively fits TRBD1 or TRBD2 (5 bases each). The ends were cut back, 4 bases at V and 2 bases at J, with 16 bases in the middle. The CDR3 is 15 amino acids. Germline V gene sequence: CDR1 SGHNT, CDR2 YYREEE (reference sequence). Here the CDR3 DNA reads TGTGCCAGCAGCCTAATACGGGGCTCGACCTACGAGCAGTACTTC. This codes for CASSLIRGSTYEQYF.

This clonotype was recorded a few times. The chain combines TRBV20-1 with TRBJ2-3; maybe TRBD2 (6 bases). Germline V gives CDR1 DFQATT, CDR2 SNEGSKA (reference sequence). The CDR3 length is 13 residues. V was pared by 5 bases and J by 2 bases, with 11 bases between. The CDR3, as DNA: TGCAGTGCTGGGAGGCGGGCCACAGATACGCAGTATTTT. It encodes CSAGRRATDTQYF.

This clonotype has only a few counts. The chain has TRBV2 and TRBJ1-1; D is possibly TRBD1 (5 bases). Germline CDR1 SNHLY, CDR2 FYNNEI. CDR3 length: 15 amino acids. V lost 7 bases and J 0 bases, leaving 15 bases between the germline ends. CDR3 bases: TGTGCCAGCACCGACCCCTGGGGGTTGAACACTGAAGCTTTCTTT. Translating it yields CASTDPWGLNTEAFF.

This clonotype has a count of ten or more. The rearrangement links TRBV10-2 to TRBJ1-2; TRBD1 is a possible D gene (5 bases). This CDR3 contains 14 residues. V was trimmed by 8 bases and J by 0 bases, leaving 13 bases between them. Germline CDR1 WSHSY, CDR2 SAAADI. CDR3 sequence reads: CASLTASANYGYTF. DNA for the CDR3: TGCGCCAGCTTGACAGCTTCAGCTAACTATGGCTACACCTTC.

The chain has TRBV4-3 and TRBJ2-1, with 10 bases matching TRBD2. Germline CDR1 reads LGHNA; CDR2 reads YSLEER. V lost 6 bases and J lost 0; bases outside the gene matches: 5. The CDR3 runs to 16 residues. The CDR3 coding sequence is TGCGCCAGCAGTTCTAGCGGGGGCAGCTCCTACAATGAGCAGTTCTTC. Protein product: CASSSSGGSSYNEQFF.

V is TRBV6-1 and J is TRBJ1-5, with TRBD1 as a possible D gene (5 bases). Trimming shortened V by 5 bases and J by 0 bases, and 17 bases separated the two germline ends. The CDR3 length is 17 residues. CDR1 is MNHNS, CDR2 SASEGT, per germline. CDR3 DNA sequence: TGTGCCAGCAGTCTTATGACAGAACACTATAGCAATCAGCCCCAGCATTTT. It translates to CASSLMTEHYSNQPQHF.

The chain couples TRBV20-1 to TRBJ1-6; D might be TRBD1 (5 bases). V was cut by 3 bases and J by 13 bases, with 31 bases left in between. This CDR3 is 18 amino acids long. Germline values: CDR1 DFQATT, CDR2 SNEGSKA (reference sequence). CDR3 loop: CSARDSGTPNPVVSPLHF. Here the CDR3 DNA reads TGCAGTGCTAGGGACTCCGGGACCCCGAACCCCGTGGTGTCGCCCCTCCACTTT.

This chain uses TRBV7-2 with TRBJ2-3, with 7 positions matching TRBD2. CDR1 and CDR2 (germline): SGHTA, FQGNSA. This CDR3 is built from 15 residues. V shed 5 bases and J 5 bases; nucleotides not matched to a gene: 10. CDR3 sequence reads: CASSLAGVYRDTQYF. The CDR3 DNA is TGTGCCAGCAGCCTCGCGGGGGTCTACCGAGATACGCAGTATTTT.

This clonotype showed up just a few times. The chain uses TRBV7-2 and TRBJ2-6; D might be TRBD1 (5 bases). V was cut by 2 bases and J by 2 bases, with 13 bases left in between. The CDR3 loop spans 17 amino acids. Germline CDR1 SGHTA, CDR2 FQGNSA. CDR3 nucleotides: TGTGCCAGCAGCTTAACCTCTACAGGCCCTGGGGCCAACGTCCTGACTTTC. It translates to CASSLTSTGPGANVLTF.

Ten or more counts support this clonotype. This chain links TRBV5-1 with TRBJ1-5; D not certain. The CDR3 is 17 amino acids. CDR1 is SGHRS, CDR2 YFSETQ, per germline. V gave up 5 bases and J gave up 0 bases, with 18 bases separating them. CDR3 protein: CASSPGMPHYSNQPQHF. The CDR3 coding sequence is TGCGCCAGCAGTCCGGGAATGCCACACTATAGCAATCAGCCCCAGCATTTT.

This clonotype was observed a few times. This chain uses TRBV6-1 with TRBJ2-7, with a weak D call TRBD1 (6 bases). The germline V and J ends were trimmed by 6 bases and 4 bases, with 19 bases remaining between them. The CDR3 extends over 15 amino acids. Germline V gives CDR1 MNHNS, CDR2 SASEGT. The CDR3, as DNA: TGTGCCAGCAGCCGACGACAGGTCCTACCGTACGAGCAGTACTTC. Protein: CASSRRQVLPYEQYF.

This clonotype was detected only once. This chain uses TRBV20-1 with TRBJ2-7; D not certain. The germline V and J ends were trimmed by 7 bases and 2 bases, with 18 bases remaining between them. The germline gives CDR1 DFQATT, CDR2 SNEGSKA (reference sequence). This CDR3 spans 14 amino acids. This CDR3 reads CSGVRGRWPYEQYF. The CDR3 DNA reads TGCAGTGGGGTCCGAGGCAGATGGCCCTACGAGCAGTACTTC.

This clonotype has more than one count but fewer than ten. The rearrangement joins TRBV6-5 to TRBJ2-5; D might be TRBD1 (6 bases). The CDR3 consists of 14 residues. Germline CDR1 is MNHEY and CDR2 is SVGAGI. V was clipped by 5 bases and J by 1 base, with 11 bases between them. The CDR3 nucleotides read TGTGCCAGCAGTCACAGAGGGGGCCAAGAGACCCAGTACTTC. This sequence encodes CASSHRGGQETQYF.

J is TRBJ2-7 and V is TRBV12-3 or TRBV12-4; no clear D gene. The CDR3 has 12 amino acids. Trimming removed 6 bases from V and 2 bases from J, with 8 bases in between. As DNA, the CDR3 is TGTGCCAGCAGCCTTAAAGCCTACGAGCAGTACTTC. The encoded protein is CASSLKAYEQYF.

As concerns this clonotype: A read error may be the cause here, since a much bigger clone is one base away. The chain is built from TRBV12-3 or TRBV12-4 and TRBJ2-6, with TRBD1 as a possible D gene (5 bases). This CDR3 is 16 amino acids long. CDR3 protein: CASSSGRISGASVLTF. DNA for the CDR3: TGTGCCAGCAGTTCAGGACGGATCTCTGGGGCCAGCGTCCTGACTTTC.

J is TRBJ1-1 and V is TRBV7-2; D is unresolved. The V end lost 0 bases, the J end lost 1 base, and 12 bases lay between the germline ends. CDR1 SGHTA and CDR2 FQGNSA come from the germline V gene. The CDR3 consists of 16 residues. CDR3: CASSLAGVTKNTEAFF. The CDR3 DNA reads as TGTGCCAGCAGCTTAGCGGGAGTGACAAAGAACACTGAAGCTTTCTTT.

The chain has TRBV6-2 or TRBV6-3 and TRBJ1-6; 7 bases match TRBD1. The germline V gene has CDR1 MNHEY and CDR2 SVGEGT. Trimming removed 6 bases from V and 6 bases from J; junction bases left unmatched: 5. This CDR3 has 14 amino acids. This chain's CDR3 is CASSVTGANSPLHF. CDR3 in DNA: TGTGCCAGCAGCGTTACAGGGGCTAATTCACCCCTCCACTTT.

The V gene is TRBV7-3, the J gene TRBJ1-1; a possible D gene is TRBD1 (5 bases). The V gene's germline CDR1 is SGHTA and CDR2 FQGTGA. The ends were cut back, 4 bases at V and 4 bases at J, with 16 bases in the middle. The length of the CDR3 is 15 residues. In nucleotides, the CDR3 is TGTGCCAGCAGCTATGGGGGGGGGAGGATCACTGAAGCTTTCTTT. It is translated as CASSYGGGRITEAFF.

This chain joins TRBV27 and TRBJ2-1; no clear D gene. Germline CDR1 MNHEY, CDR2 SMNVEV (reference sequence). CDR3 length: 16 amino acids. V was clipped by 5 bases and J by 0 bases, with 14 bases between them. The CDR3 loop is CASSPGLVPSYNEQFF. The CDR3 DNA follows: TGTGCCAGCAGTCCCGGGTTGGTGCCCTCCTACAATGAGCAGTTCTTC.

The V and J genes are TRBV6-5 and TRBJ2-3, with D perhaps given as TRBD1 or TRBD2 (6 bases each). Trimming removed 2 bases at V and 1 base at J, with 13 bases between. This CDR3 region has 16 residues. Germline values: CDR1 MNHEY, CDR2 SVGAGI. CDR3 coding DNA: TGTGCCAGCAGTTACCTGTCTAGGGGGGGCACAGATACGCAGTATTTT. It yields the protein CASSYLSRGGTDTQYF.

This clonotype has a count of ten or more. The genes are TRBV11-3 and TRBJ2-3; a weak D match, TRBD2 (5 bases). The germline V gene encodes CDR1 SGHNT and CDR2 YENEEA. This CDR3 is 14 amino acids long. V lost 5 bases, J lost 6 bases, and 15 bases lay in between. DNA for the CDR3: TGTGCCAGCAGCACCGGACTGTTGGGGGATACGCAGTATTTT. It encodes CASSTGLLGDTQYF. The whole variable domain, filled in from reference TRBV11-3 and TRBJ2-3, reads EAGVVQSPRYKIIEKKQPVAFWCNPISGHNTLYWYLQNLGQGPELLIRYENEEAVDDSQLPKDRFSAERLKGVDSTLKIQPAELGDSAVYLCASSTGLLGDTQYFGPGTRLTVL.